Sequencing of this TCR beta chain was carried out in a study of blood T cell repertoires in COVID-19. Study background: Both acute and convalescent COVID-19 samples were obtained from the United States, Italy and Spain. In each case, the material was cDNA or gDNA derived from T cells, B-cell-depleted T cells, or PBMCs.

In the source study's methods: Amplifying reference gene primers gave estimates of nucleated cell counts. Only in-frame clones appear in the TCRdb table, and some are missing; sequencing was by immunoSEQ multiplex PCR. V and J calls and clone size are as listed in that table; D and trimming were resolved from the DNA. The sample contains roughly 70,000 clones, 76% of which appear only once. The Seattle patients, enrolled during active infection, were followed longitudinally. This clone was seen only a few times. The sequencing input was peripheral blood. The source is a man in his sixties with COVID-19, enrolled during active disease.

CDR3 nucleotide sequence: TGTGCCAGCAGTTACTGGCAGGGTTCGACCATATATTTT. It specifies CASSYWQGSTIYF. J is TRBJ1-3 and V is TRBV6-5, with a possible D match to TRBD1 (5 bases). Trimming took 1 base from V and 10 from J, leaving 11 bases between them. Germline assignment: CDR1 MNHEY and CDR2 SVGAGI. The CDR3 covers 13 residues.